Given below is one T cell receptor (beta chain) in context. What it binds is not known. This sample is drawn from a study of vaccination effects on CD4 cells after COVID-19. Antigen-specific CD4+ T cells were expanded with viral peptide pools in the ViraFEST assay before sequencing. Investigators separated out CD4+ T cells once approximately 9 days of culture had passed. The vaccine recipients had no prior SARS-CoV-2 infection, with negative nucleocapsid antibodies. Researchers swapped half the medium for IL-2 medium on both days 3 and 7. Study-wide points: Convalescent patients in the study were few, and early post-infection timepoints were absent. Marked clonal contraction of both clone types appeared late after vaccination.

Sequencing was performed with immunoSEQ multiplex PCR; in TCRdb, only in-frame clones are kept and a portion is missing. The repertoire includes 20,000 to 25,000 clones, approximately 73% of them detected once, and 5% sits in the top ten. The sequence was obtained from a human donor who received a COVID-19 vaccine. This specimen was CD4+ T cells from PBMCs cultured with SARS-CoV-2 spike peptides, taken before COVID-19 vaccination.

CDR3 sequence reads: CASSYKGPRQPQHF. CDR3 in DNA: TGTGCCAGCAGTTACAAAGGTCCGAGGCAGCCCCAGCATTTT. V usage is TRBV6-2 or TRBV6-3 and J usage is TRBJ1-5; D is unresolved. The CDR3 is 14 residues long. Germline V gene lookup returns CDR1 MNHEY and CDR2 SVGEGT. Trimming removed 2 bases from V and 7 bases from J, with 12 bases in between.